This TCR beta chain was sequenced for a study of CD8 T cells in Susac syndrome. Sequencing of TCR beta was performed on blood CD8+ T cells and on blood CD4+ T cells. The multiple sclerosis controls were treatment-naive patients, and their relapsing-remitting disease was stable or active. CD8+ and CD4+ T cells were negatively isolated; TEMRA cells were FACS-enriched. This clonotype was detected only a few times. Random hexamers served to reverse transcribe roughly 0.5 to 1 ug RNA. Across 54 Vbeta and 13 Jbeta, TCR beta CDR3 was amplified with immunoSEQ multiplex PCR. TCRdb re-analysed the immunoSEQ multiplex PCR reads in MiXCR, keeping a single row per CDR3 protein. Of around 80,000 distinct CDR3 sequences listed, 75% to 95% are singletons. This clonotype was obtained from a human donor with multiple sclerosis. Source material: CD8+ T cells from PBMCs.

CDR3 in DNA: TGTGCCAGCAGCGGACAGGAGGAAGAGACCCAGTACTTC. Translated, it gives CASSGQEEETQYF. The chain uses TRBV5-6 and TRBJ2-5; 7 nucleotides align to TRBD1. The CDR3 has 13 residues. After removal of 4 bases from V and 3 bases from J, the junction contained 3 bases not matched to a gene. Germline assignment: CDR1 SGHDT and CDR2 YYEEEE.